Listed below are T cell receptor beta chains from one sample, sequenced in a study of OX40 agonist ivuxolimab in advanced cancers. Only in-frame clones appear in the TCRdb table, and some are missing; sequencing was by immunoSEQ multiplex PCR. The sample records 70,000 to 85,000 clones, around 87% being singletons. The sequencing used CD4+ or CD8+ T cells sorted from blood, collected in a trial of the OX40 agonist ivuxolimab. The receptors were gathered from an adult with an advanced solid tumor such as melanoma, head and neck, liver or kidney cancer. The CDR3 runs from the conserved cysteine through the conserved F or W. Each record gives: J gene, D gene, V gene, clone size, CDR3 DNA, CDR3 protein. The D gene is left open where the match is weak. The size field is filled for only some rows; it gives once, few, many or a size class.

TRBJ1-2,.,TRBV7-9,.,TGTGCCAGCAGCTCCCCAATAGGGGACCTCTCCACCTTC,CASSSPIGDLSTF
TRBJ1-2,TRBD1,TRBV11-1,.,TGTGCCAGCAGCACGGGACAGGGCTATGGCTACACCTTC,CASSTGQGYGYTF
TRBJ1-3,.,TRBV7-9,once,TGTGCCAGCAGCTCGGGGGACAACTCTGGAAACACCATATATTTT,CASSSGDNSGNTIYF
TRBJ2-5,TRBD2,TRBV14,.,TGTGCCAGCAGCCAAGTCAGCGGGGCAGAGACCCAGTACTTC,CASSQVSGAETQYF
TRBJ2-5,.,TRBV9,.,TGTGCCAGCAGCGTAGGTTTCCTGACAAGGGAGGCCCAGTACTTC,CASSVGFLTREAQYF
TRBJ2-7,TRBD1,TRBV15,.,TGTGCCACCAGCAGAGATGGGACAGGGGGCTCCTACGAGCAGTACTTC,CATSRDGTGGSYEQYF
TRBJ2-7,TRBD1,TRBV6-5,.,TGTGCCAGCAGTAGGGACAGCCGTTACGAGCAGTACTTC,CASSRDSRYEQYF
TRBJ1-1,.,TRBV4-1,.,TGCGCCAGCAGCCAGGGATCCGGGACCGGCAACACTGAAGCTTTCTTT,CASSQGSGTGNTEAFF
TRBJ1-1,.,TRBV5-1,few,TGCGCCAGCAGCTCCCCCGTGGGAGGAGCTTTCTTT,CASSSPVGGAFF
TRBJ1-6,TRBD1,TRBV9,.,TGTGCCAGCAGCGGAGGACAGGGATCGGCACCCCTCCACTTT,CASSGGQGSAPLHF
TRBJ2-4,.,TRBV19,.,TGTGCCACCTCGGGACCGCGACTAGCCAAAAACATTCAGTACTTC,CATSGPRLAKNIQYF
TRBJ1-2,TRBD1,TRBV7-2,.,TGTGCCAGCGGGGGACAGCCCGTCTATGGCTACACCTTC,CASGGQPVYGYTF
TRBJ1-4,.,TRBV2,few,TGTGCCAGCAAGTTAATTCCTAATGAAAAACTGTTTTTT,CASKLIPNEKLFF
TRBJ2-7,.,TRBV10-2,.,TGCGCCAGCAAAAGGGGACCTAATCACGAGCAGTACTTC,CASKRGPNHEQYF
TRBJ2-7,.,TRBV5-1,few,TGCGCCAGCAGCTTGGCCGCACTCGGGGACGAGCAGTACTTC,CASSLAALGDEQYF
TRBJ2-5,.,TRBV7-2,.,TGTGCCAGCAGCTCCAGCGGGACCCAGTACTTC,CASSSSGTQYF
TRBJ2-2,TRBD2,TRBV4-3,.,TGCGCCAGCAGCCAATCTGAAGTGGCGGGAGTTTACACCGGGGAGCTGTTTTTT,CASSQSEVAGVYTGELFF
TRBJ2-1,.,TRBV5-4,.,TGTGCCAGCAGCTTGGATCGGAGGACGTACAATGAGCAGTTCTTC,CASSLDRRTYNEQFF
TRBJ2-1,.,TRBV11-3,.,TGTGCCAGCAGCTTATCCGAGGAGCAGTTCTTC,CASSLSEEQFF
TRBJ1-1,TRBD1,TRBV5-8,.,TGTGCCAGCAGACGGGACAGCTGGACAGCTTTCTTT,CASRRDSWTAFF
TRBJ1-5,.,TRBV6-5,.,TGTGCCAGCAGCCCATCGGTTCTGAATCAGCCCCAGCATTTT,CASSPSVLNQPQHF
TRBJ2-2,.,TRBV5-1,.,TGCGCCAGCAGCGTTGGGGGCTCCGGGGAGCTGTTTTTT,CASSVGGSGELFF
TRBJ1-2,TRBD1,TRBV28,.,TGTGCCAGCAGTTTTGGGGGACAGGGGAGAGGCTACACCTTC,CASSFGGQGRGYTF
TRBJ2-7,.,TRBV19,.,TGTGCCAGTAGTAATGGCAGGGTCAGCCCCTACGAGCAGTACTTC,CASSNGRVSPYEQYF
TRBJ1-2,TRBD1,TRBV4-3,.,TGCGCCAGCAGCCAAGACAGGGGGCGAAGCTATGGCTACACCTTC,CASSQDRGRSYGYTF
TRBJ2-3,TRBD2,TRBV19,.,TGTGCCAGTAGTATTTTGGGGGAGGGCCGCCCAGATACGCAGTATTTT,CASSILGEGRPDTQYF
TRBJ2-1,.,TRBV30,.,TGTGCCTGGAGTGCGGGATACAATGAGCAGTTCTTC,CAWSAGYNEQFF
TRBJ2-3,.,TRBV7-6,.,TGTGCCAGCAGCTTAATGGCCGGGACTAGCACAGATACGCAGTATTTT,CASSLMAGTSTDTQYF
TRBJ2-2,.,TRBV19,.,TGTGCCAGTAGTATTTGGAACACCGGGGAGCTGTTTTTT,CASSIWNTGELFF
TRBJ1-5,.,TRBV7-2,.,TGTGCCAGCAGCTCCTCACAGCAGCCCCAGCATTTT,CASSSSQQPQHF
TRBJ2-7,.,TRBV18,.,TGTGCCAGCTCATCTCCACGAGCCGGCTCCTACGAGCAGTACTTC,CASSSPRAGSYEQYF
TRBJ2-2,.,TRBV5-1,.,TGCGCCAGCAGCTTGGTTCCGGTCGGCGGGGAGCTGTTTTTT,CASSLVPVGGELFF
TRBJ2-6,.,TRBV6-5,once,TGTGCCAGCAGTGGCGATGGGCCTGGGGCCAACGTCCTGACTTTC,CASSGDGPGANVLTF
TRBJ2-3,TRBD1,TRBV19,few,TGTGCCAGTAGTAACGAGGACAGGGGAATTACAGATACGCAGTATTTT,CASSNEDRGITDTQYF
TRBJ1-2,.,TRBV30,.,TGTGCCTGGAGTAAAGGAGGGATGGAGGCTAACTATGGCTACACCTTC,CAWSKGGMEANYGYTF
TRBJ2-7,.,TRBV29-1,.,TGCAGCGTCGAGGGGGGAGACGAGCAGTACTTC,CSVEGGDEQYF
TRBJ2-4,TRBD2,TRBV15,.,TGTGCCACCAGCAGAGACATAGCGGGTCTGTGCCACTTC,CATSRDIAGLCHF
TRBJ2-3,TRBD2,TRBV4-3,.,TGCGCCAGCAGCCAAGGTAATAGCGGGAGCGATACGCAGTATTTT,CASSQGNSGSDTQYF
TRBJ2-7,.,TRBV7-8,.,TGTGCCAGCAGCTTAGGAAACGAGCAGTACTTC,CASSLGNEQYF
TRBJ2-5,.,TRBV7-2,.,TGTGCCAGCAGCGGCGAATTCGTTCGGGGGACCCAGTACTTC,CASSGEFVRGTQYF
TRBJ2-7,.,TRBV7-9,.,TGTGCCAGCAGCCCACCGAAGGGGGCCTACGAGCAGTACTTC,CASSPPKGAYEQYF
TRBJ2-1,TRBD2,TRBV11-1,.,TGTGCCAGCAGCTTAAACGGGAGGGCGGAGTTCTTC,CASSLNGRAEFF
TRBJ2-7,.,TRBV7-3,.,TGTGCCAGCAGCTTGGCCGGGTCCTGGGGGGACGAGCAGTACTTC,CASSLAGSWGDEQYF
TRBJ1-1,TRBD1,TRBV30,.,TGTGCCTGGGCTCCCTTAACAGGGGCGAACACTGAAGCTTTCTTT,CAWAPLTGANTEAFF
TRBJ2-2,TRBD1,TRBV7-2,.,TGTGCCAGCAGCTCTTGGACAGGGGCTGACGGGGAGCTGTTTTTT,CASSSWTGADGELFF
TRBJ2-7,TRBD1,TRBV19,.,TGTGCCAGTAGTAAGGGGACAGGGTACTACGAGCAGTACTTC,CASSKGTGYYEQYF
TRBJ2-5,.,TRBV4-1,once,TGCGCCAGCAGCCTGGGACTCGGGGAGACCCAGTACTTC,CASSLGLGETQYF